This TCR beta chain was captured by sequencing in a study of graft-versus-host responses after intestinal transplantation. Study details: Recipients obtained multivisceral, liver-intestinal, or isolated intestinal transplants. Anti-thymocyte globulin induction was given to all recipients, followed by tacrolimus and steroids for approximately three years. Study findings and constraints: Peak circulating GvH clone levels were associated with early post-transplant HvG declines. GvH clones appeared in recipient marrow, some first in ileum or blood.

The repertoire was sequenced with immunoSEQ multiplex PCR; TCRdb's copy has only in-frame clones and lacks some. The data show 55,000 to 85,000 clones, roughly 90% seen once. To note about this clone: Antigen specificity is unknown.

The V end lost 3 bases, the J end lost 3 bases, and 6 bases lay between the germline ends. Germline CDR1 and CDR2: DFQATT and SNEGSKA (reference sequence). The CDR3 is 11 amino acids. The sequenced sample was unstimulated CD8+ T cells sorted from spleen or lymph node cells, obtained before intestinal transplant. V usage is TRBV20-1 and J usage is TRBJ2-7; D remains ambiguous. The sequence was collected from a human donor who received an intestinal transplant. CDR3 region: CSASSNYEQYF. The CDR3 nucleotides read TGCAGTGCTAGTAGCAACTACGAGCAGTACTTC.